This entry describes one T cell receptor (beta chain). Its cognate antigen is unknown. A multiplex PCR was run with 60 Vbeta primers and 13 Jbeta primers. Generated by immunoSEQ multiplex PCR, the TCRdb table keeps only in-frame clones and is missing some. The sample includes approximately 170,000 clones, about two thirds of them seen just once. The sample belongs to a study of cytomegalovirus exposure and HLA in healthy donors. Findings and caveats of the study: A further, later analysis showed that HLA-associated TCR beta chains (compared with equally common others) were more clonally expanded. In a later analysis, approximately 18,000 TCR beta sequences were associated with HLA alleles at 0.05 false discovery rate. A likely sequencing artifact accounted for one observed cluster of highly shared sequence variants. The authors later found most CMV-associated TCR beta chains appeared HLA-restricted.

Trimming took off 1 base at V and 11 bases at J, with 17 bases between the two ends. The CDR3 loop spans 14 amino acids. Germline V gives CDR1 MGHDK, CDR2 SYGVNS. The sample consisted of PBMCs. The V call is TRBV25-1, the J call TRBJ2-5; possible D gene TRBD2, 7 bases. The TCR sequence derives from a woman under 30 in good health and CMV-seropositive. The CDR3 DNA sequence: TGTGCCAGCAGTGAATGGGGGGGGCGAAGAGAGCAGTACTTC. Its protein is CASSEWGGRREQYF.